Reported below is one TCR beta chain. The repertoire was sequenced with immunoSEQ multiplex PCR; TCRdb's copy has only in-frame clones and lacks some. The sample includes 350,000 to 400,000 clones, roughly nine tenths seen only once; the top ten take 0.86%. Membership in each cohort depended on participant-reported clinical history. Germline CDR1 SGHNT, CDR2 YENEEA. The CDR3 length is 14 residues. Trimming shortened V by 4 bases and J by 6 bases, and 16 bases separated the two germline ends. This entry comes from a study of blood T cell repertoires in COVID-19. The sample comprised PBMCs or T cells enriched from blood (not recorded which). This TCR came from a woman aged 40-49 years who had been exposed to COVID-19. This chain connects TRBV11-3 to TRBJ2-7; D perhaps matches TRBD2 (7 bases). CDR3 residues: CASSSSGIGGEQYF. CDR3 bases: TGTGCCAGCAGCTCGAGCGGGATAGGGGGCGAGCAGTACTTC.